A selection of T cell receptor beta chains follows, all from one sample in a study of blood T cell repertoires in COVID-19. The data were produced by immunoSEQ multiplex PCR, yet TCRdb's version contains in-frame clones alone and is incomplete. The table records about 240,000 clones, 86% of them present only once. Sequencing was performed on PBMCs or T cells enriched from blood (not recorded which). The source is a woman aged 40 to 50 with acute COVID-19. CDR3s include the opening cysteine and the closing phenylalanine or tryptophan. D genes are given only for firm matches. Where a row states a size, it is once, few, many or the class of an expanded clone; other rows omit it.

NA	TRBV7-9	NA	TRBJ2-5	TGTGCCAGCAGCCCAGCTACTCCGACTGGGTACCAAGAGACCCAGTACTTC	CASSPATPTGYQETQYF
NA	TRBV15	NA	TRBJ2-4	TGTGCCACCAGCTCTCGAACGCCGGGTACCATTCAGTACTTC	CATSSRTPGTIQYF
TRBD1	TRBV19	NA	TRBJ1-1	TGTGCCAGTAAACCGGGACAGTTGAACACTGAAGCTTTCTTT	CASKPGQLNTEAFF
NA	TRBV9	NA	TRBJ2-2	TGTGCCAGCAGCGTACGGGGGGCTAGCGCACGTTCCGGGGAGCTGTTTTTT	CASSVRGASARSGELFF
TRBD2	TRBV19	once	TRBJ2-4	TGTGCCAGTTCCCCCGGGGGGGCCAAAAACATTCAGTACTTC	CASSPGGAKNIQYF
NA	TRBV6-1	NA	TRBJ2-7	TGTGCCAGCAGTGAATTTCGAGAAAGAGGGGGATTGGCCTACGAGCAGTACTTC	CASSEFRERGGLAYEQYF
NA	TRBV12-3/TRBV12-4	NA	TRBJ2-7	TGTGCCAGCAGACAGGGAGCGGCCTACGAGCAGTACTTC	CASRQGAAYEQYF
NA	TRBV11-3	NA	TRBJ2-7	TGTGCCAGCAGCTTGGGCGGGTTGGACGAGCAGTACTTC	CASSLGGLDEQYF
TRBD2	TRBV11-3	NA	TRBJ2-5	TGTGCCAGCAGCAGAGGGAGGGATTCAGTCCACCAAGAGACCCAGTACTTC	CASSRGRDSVHQETQYF
NA	TRBV21-1	NA	TRBJ2-2	TGTGCCAGCAGCAAAAACGTCCAGCAGGGCACCGGGGAGCTGTTTTTT	CASSKNVQQGTGELFF
TRBD2	TRBV7-3	NA	TRBJ2-3	TGTGCCAGCAGCTTACTAGCGGGCGGCACAGATACGCAGTATTTT	CASSLLAGGTDTQYF
NA	TRBV19	NA	TRBJ2-7	TGTGCCAGTAGTATAGTAGACTTGACAGGTGCGACCTACGAGCAGTACTTC	CASSIVDLTGATYEQYF
TRBD1	TRBV2	NA	TRBJ1-3	TGTGCCAGCAACAGACAGGGGGATAATGGAAACACCATATATTTT	CASNRQGDNGNTIYF
NA	TRBV7-9	few	TRBJ1-2	TGTGCCAGCAGCCCCGAGAACTATGGCTACACCTTC	CASSPENYGYTF
TRBD2	TRBV18	many	TRBJ2-1	TGTGCCAGCTCACCTAAAGCGGGGTCCTACAATGAGCAGTTCTTC	CASSPKAGSYNEQFF
TRBD1	TRBV24-1	NA	TRBJ2-7	TGTGCCACCAGTGCCATTTCCGAGACAGGGGCCCACTACGAGCAGTACTTC	CATSAISETGAHYEQYF
NA	TRBV18	NA	TRBJ2-1	TGTGCCAGCTCACCACCAACCGGGAGCCCTTGGGATGAGCAGTTCTTC	CASSPPTGSPWDEQFF
TRBD2	TRBV9	few	TRBJ2-5	TGTGCCAGCAGCGTAGCGGGGGGAGGAGAGACCCAGTACTTC	CASSVAGGGETQYF
NA	TRBV12-3/TRBV12-4	NA	TRBJ1-2	TGTGCCAGCAGTTTCCCCAGCTATGGCTACACCTTC	CASSFPSYGYTF
NA	TRBV19	NA	TRBJ1-5	TGTGCCAGTAGTATTATTCATCAGCCCCAGCATTTT	CASSIIHQPQHF
NA	TRBV13	NA	TRBJ1-1	TGTGCCAGCAGCTTATACGGGAACACTGAAGCTTTCTTT	CASSLYGNTEAFF
TRBD2	TRBV5-1	NA	TRBJ2-5	TGCGCCAGCAGCGAAAAACTAGCGGCCCTGGGGGAGACCCAGTACTTC	CASSEKLAALGETQYF
TRBD2	TRBV12-3/TRBV12-4	NA	TRBJ2-5	TGTGCCAGCAGTTTCAGCGGGAGCGAGACCCAGTACTTC	CASSFSGSETQYF
NA	TRBV19	NA	TRBJ1-3	TGTGCCAGTAGCACTACAGGGAGCTCTGGAAACACCATATATTTT	CASSTTGSSGNTIYF
TRBD1	TRBV2	NA	TRBJ1-6	TGTGCCAGCAAAACCGGCCGGGACAGGTGGGATTCACCCCTCCACTTT	CASKTGRDRWDSPLHF
NA	TRBV19	NA	TRBJ2-2	TGTGCCAGTAGTATCTACACCGGGGAGCTGTTTTTT	CASSIYTGELFF
TRBD1	TRBV9	NA	TRBJ1-4	TGTGCCAGCAGCCCGACAGGGGGCAAGGAAAAACTGTTTTTT	CASSPTGGKEKLFF
TRBD1	TRBV6-5	once	TRBJ1-2	TGTGCCAGCAGTTACTCCTCACAGGGGGACTATGGCTACACCTTC	CASSYSSQGDYGYTF
TRBD2	TRBV2	NA	TRBJ2-3	TGTGCCAGCAGTTCCGGGACTAGCGGCACAGATACGCAGTATTTT	CASSSGTSGTDTQYF
NA	TRBV5-1	NA	TRBJ2-7	TGCGCCAGCAGCTTGGGGGACAATTCCTACGAGCAGTACTTC	CASSLGDNSYEQYF
NA	TRBV19	NA	TRBJ2-3	TGTGCCAGTAGCCGACTATACACTAGCACAGATACGCAGTATTTT	CASSRLYTSTDTQYF
NA	TRBV27	NA	TRBJ1-5	TGTGCCAGCAGGCCCTGGACAGATAGCAATCAGCCCCAGCATTTT	CASRPWTDSNQPQHF
NA	TRBV5-1	NA	TRBJ1-1	TGCGCCAGCAGCTTAGGGACTCGATCTGACACTGAAGCTTTCTTT	CASSLGTRSDTEAFF
TRBD1	TRBV11-2	NA	TRBJ2-5	TGTGCCAGCAGCCGGGACAGAGACGAAGAGACCCAGTACTTC	CASSRDRDEETQYF
NA	TRBV7-9	once	TRBJ1-4	TGTGCCAGCAGCTTATATACAGGGTATGAAAAACTGTTTTTT	CASSLYTGYEKLFF
NA	TRBV6-2/TRBV6-3	NA	TRBJ1-5	TGTGCCAGCAGTTACGGGGGGATCCCTAGCAATCAGCCCCAGCATTTT	CASSYGGIPSNQPQHF